This TCR beta chain was obtained from a study of T cell repertoires in cytomegalovirus infection. Study-wide context: It was the public TCR beta signatures that indicated both CMV infection and matching HLA type.

With respect to this clonotype: Its antigen is undetermined.

TCRdb used MiXCR to reprocess the reads, holding one entry per CDR3 protein. The sample lists approximately 110,000 distinct CDR3 sequences; around 31% were seen once. Unmatched junction bases numbered 5, after V lost 5 bases and J lost 1 base. The CDR3 consists of 16 residues. Looked up from germline, CDR1 is SGHTA and CDR2 is FQGNSA. Sample: CD8+ T cells from cultured PBMCs, taken from culture after CMV antigen stimulation. V gene TRBV7-2 combines with J gene TRBJ2-3; 11 bases fit TRBD2. The receptor was isolated from a human donor in good health (CMV status not recorded). Some clones in this sample may be carry-over from other donors' samples. CDR3 nucleotides: TGTGCCAGCAGCGTCTCGACTAGCGGGGGCACAGATACGCAGTATTTT. Translated: CASSVSTSGGTDTQYF.